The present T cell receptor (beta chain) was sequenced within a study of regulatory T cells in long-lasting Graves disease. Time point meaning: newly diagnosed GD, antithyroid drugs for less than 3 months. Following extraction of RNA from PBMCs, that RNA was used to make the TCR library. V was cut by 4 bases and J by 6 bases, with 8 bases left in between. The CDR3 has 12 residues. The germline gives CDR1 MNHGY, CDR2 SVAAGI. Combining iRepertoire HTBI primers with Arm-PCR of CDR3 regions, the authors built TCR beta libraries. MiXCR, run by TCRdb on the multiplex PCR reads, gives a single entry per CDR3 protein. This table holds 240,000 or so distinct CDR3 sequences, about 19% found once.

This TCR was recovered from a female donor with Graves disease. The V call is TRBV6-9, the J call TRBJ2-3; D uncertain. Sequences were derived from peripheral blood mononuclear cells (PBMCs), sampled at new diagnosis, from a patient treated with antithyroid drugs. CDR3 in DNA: TGTGCCAGCAGTTGGACCTTCGATACGCAGTATTTT. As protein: CASSWTFDTQYF.